The next 30 T cell receptor beta chains were all read from a single sample in a study of blood T cell repertoires in COVID-19. The protocol was immunoSEQ multiplex PCR, while the TCRdb copy is restricted to in-frame clones and leaves out a portion. The sample lists more than 300,000 clones; more than 70% were seen once. The material sequenced was PBMCs or T cells enriched from blood (not recorded which). The source is a woman younger than 30 who had recovered from COVID-19.

DNA for the CDR3: TGTGCCAGCAAGGGACAGGGGTACAATGAGCAGTTCTTC. This gives the protein CASKGQGYNEQFF. This chain links TRBV6-5 with TRBJ2-1, with 10 bases lining up with TRBD1. The CDR3 consists of 13 residues. Losses at the gene ends were 7 bases for V and 4 bases for J; bases not matched to a gene: 1. Germline V gene sequence: CDR1 MNHEY, CDR2 SVGAGI.

The V gene is TRBV6-2 or TRBV6-3, the J gene TRBJ2-3; D gene uncertain. The CDR3 covers 15 residues. Germline lookup yields CDR1 MNHEY and CDR2 SVGEGT. Trimming removed 4 bases from V and 5 bases from J, with 16 bases in between. CDR3 protein: CASSFPLGEVDTQYF. CDR3 coding DNA: TGTGCCAGCAGTTTCCCTCTAGGTGAGGTAGATACGCAGTATTTT.

This clone was seen just once. This sequence joins TRBV5-1 and TRBJ1-1, with D hard to call. The ends were cut back, 0 bases at V and 1 base at J, with 7 bases in the middle. The CDR3 is made up of 14 amino acids. Germline lookup yields CDR1 SGHRS and CDR2 YFSETQ. The CDR3 DNA reads as TGCGCCAGCAGCTTGGTTACAACGAACACTGAAGCTTTCTTT. It translates to CASSLVTTNTEAFF.

The genes are TRBV6-6 and TRBJ1-5, with D unresolved. Trimming cost V 6 bases and J 9 bases, with 24 bases left between them. Germline CDR1 reads MNHNY; CDR2 reads SVGAGI (reference sequence). The CDR3 length is 16 residues. CDR3 protein: CASSRSLETRLGPQHF. The CDR3 coding sequence is TGTGCCAGCAGCCGGTCTCTCGAGACGCGGTTAGGGCCCCAGCATTTT.

In its sample, this clone was seen once. V and J are TRBV18 and TRBJ2-5, with 12 bases lining up with TRBD2. The germline V gene has CDR1 KGHSH and CDR2 LQKENI. The CDR3 extends over 15 amino acids. The ends lost 8 bases at V and 2 bases at J; junction bases unmatched: 6. CDR3: CASTQTSGGQETQYF. The CDR3 nucleotides read TGTGCCAGCACGCAGACTAGCGGGGGACAAGAGACCCAGTACTTC.

The V call is TRBV7-2, the J call TRBJ1-2; 8 nucleotides align to TRBD1. The germline CDR1 and CDR2 sequences are SGHTA and FQGNSA. Unmatched junction bases numbered 6, after V lost 5 bases and J lost 1 base. This CDR3 is 15 amino acids long. The CDR3 loop reads CASSAYRGDNYGYTF. Written as DNA, the CDR3 is TGTGCCAGCAGCGCGTACAGGGGGGATAACTATGGCTACACCTTC.

The chain carries TRBV11-1 and TRBJ1-5; no firm D call. V lost 3 bases, J lost 3 bases, and 6 bases lay in between. The CDR3 sequence is 13 residues long. CDR1 is SGHAT and CDR2 is FQDESV in the germline V gene (reference sequence). This chain's CDR3 is CASSFGYNQPQHF. The DNA of the CDR3 is TGTGCCAGCAGCTTCGGGTACAATCAGCCCCAGCATTTT.

V gene TRBV19 combines with J gene TRBJ2-7; 12 nucleotides agree with TRBD2. The germline CDR1 and CDR2 sequences are LNHDA and SQIVND (reference sequence). The CDR3 loop spans 19 amino acids. V lost 6 bases and J lost 3; bases outside the gene matches: 18. The CDR3 is CASSFQPLMGLAGVYEQYF. CDR3 in DNA: TGTGCCAGTAGCTTCCAACCTTTAATGGGACTAGCGGGCGTCTACGAGCAGTACTTC.

This rearrangement joins TRBV5-6 to TRBJ1-2; tentative D call: TRBD1 (6 bases). The CDR3 is 16 amino acids. V was trimmed by 3 bases and J by 8 bases, leaving 23 bases between them. CDR1 SGHDT and CDR2 YYEEEE come from the germline V gene. CDR3 DNA: TGTGCCAGCAGCTGGGCCGCCGGGACACCAAATTCGGGCTACACCTTC. Encoded protein: CASSWAAGTPNSGYTF.

This chain uses TRBV4-3 with TRBJ2-2, with a tentative D call TRBD2 (6 bases). Germline V gene lookup returns CDR1 LGHNA and CDR2 YSLEER. The V gene lost 0 bases and the J gene lost 1 base, with 15 bases spanning the gap. The CDR3 is made up of 18 amino acids. The CDR3, as DNA: TGCGCCAGCAGCCAAGATAGGGCGGGACTCCGGAACACCGGGGAGCTGTTTTTT. Encoded protein: CASSQDRAGLRNTGELFF.

V usage is TRBV11-3 and J usage is TRBJ2-5, with D possibly being TRBD2 (5 bases). The germline gives CDR1 SGHNT, CDR2 YENEEA. This CDR3 contains 14 residues. The V end lost 5 bases, the J end lost 5 bases, and 15 bases lay between the germline ends. This CDR3 reads CASSPDTRGETQYF. The CDR3, as DNA: TGTGCCAGCAGCCCAGACACCCGCGGGGAGACCCAGTACTTC.

V is TRBV30 and J is TRBJ2-5, with TRBD1 matching over 7 bases. V dropped 5 bases and J dropped 4; count of bases not matched to a gene: 13. This CDR3 is 15 amino acids long. Germline CDR1 GTSNPN, CDR2 SVGIG (reference sequence). The CDR3 region has the DNA TGTGCCTGGTTGGTATCGACAGGGCTAATAGAGACCCAGTACTTC. Its protein product is CAWLVSTGLIETQYF.

This sequence joins TRBV7-2 and TRBJ2-3; possible D gene TRBD2, 5 bases. Trimming removed 1 base at V and 5 bases at J, with 16 bases between. Germline V gives CDR1 SGHTA, CDR2 FQGNSA. The CDR3 loop spans 16 amino acids. The CDR3 here is CASSLGRYSRGDTQYF. CDR3 DNA sequence: TGTGCCAGCAGCTTAGGGAGGTACTCCCGGGGAGATACGCAGTATTTT.

Note on this clone: The same CDR3 is also encoded by other DNA sequences in this sample. The chain couples TRBV29-1 to TRBJ1-1; TRBD1 matches 8 bases. After removal of 6 bases from V and 1 base from J, the junction contained 1 base not matched to a gene. In germline, CDR1 is SQVTM, CDR2 ANQGSEA. CDR3 size: 12 residues. The CDR3 region is CSVGQGNTEAFF. The DNA for the CDR3 is TGCAGCGTCGGACAGGGGAACACTGAAGCTTTCTTT.

This rearrangement joins TRBV5-6 to TRBJ1-5; 8 nucleotides line up with TRBD1. The CDR3 has 14 amino acids. CDR1 SGHDT and CDR2 YYEEEE come from the germline V gene. V was pared by 4 bases and J by 12 bases, with 12 bases of the junction left unmatched. CDR3 loop: CASSRGQGEGLQHF. CDR3 coding DNA: TGTGCCAGCAGCCGAGGACAGGGTGAAGGTCTCCAGCATTTT.

V gene TRBV4-1 combines with J gene TRBJ1-1; TRBD1 matches 10 bases. The CDR3 is made up of 14 amino acids. The V segment lost 4 bases and the J segment 4 bases; nucleotides outside the gene matches: 3. Germline CDR1 reads MGHRA; CDR2 reads YSYEKL. CDR3 bases: TGCGCCAGCAGCCTTAGGACAGGGGGCACTGAAGCTTTCTTT. Translating it yields CASSLRTGGTEAFF.

This clone came up a few times. The J gene is TRBJ1-2, the V gene TRBV5-1, with a possible D match to TRBD1 (6 bases). Trimming cost V 4 bases and J 5 bases, with 12 bases left between them. CDR1 SGHRS and CDR2 YFSETQ come from the germline V gene. CDR3 length equals 13 residues. The CDR3 DNA reads TGCGCCAGCAGCCAAGGTACAGGGTATGGCTACACCTTC. This sequence encodes CASSQGTGYGYTF.

CDR3 coding DNA: TGTGCCTGGAAGGGTGGTGCGAGGGCCCAGTACTTC. It is translated as CAWKGGARAQYF. V usage is TRBV30 and J usage is TRBJ2-5; D is perhaps TRBD2 (5 bases). Germline V gene lookup returns CDR1 GTSNPN and CDR2 SVGIG (reference sequence). The CDR3 loop spans 12 amino acids. V was cut by 4 bases and J by 9 bases, with 15 bases left in between.

This clone was picked up a small number of times. The V gene is TRBV5-6, the J gene TRBJ2-2; 9 bases map to TRBD2. CDR3 length: 16 amino acids. Germline V gene lookup returns CDR1 SGHDT and CDR2 YYEEEE. The V gene end was trimmed by 2 bases and the J gene end by 3 bases; junction bases not matched to a gene: 5. The DNA of the CDR3 is TGTGCCAGCAGCTTAGGCCTAGCGGGGTACACCGGGGAGCTGTTTTTT. Amino acid sequence: CASSLGLAGYTGELFF.

This chain connects TRBV2 to TRBJ1-2; 8 nucleotides agree with TRBD1. Germline CDR1 reads SNHLY; CDR2 reads FYNNEI. V lost 5 bases, J lost 7 bases, and 9 bases stayed unmatched. This CDR3 has 14 residues. This chain's CDR3 is CASSYRTGSGGYTF. Written as DNA, the CDR3 is TGTGCCAGCAGTTACAGGACAGGGTCGGGTGGCTACACCTTC.

The J gene is TRBJ1-4, the V gene TRBV27; D remains ambiguous. CDR1 is MNHEY, CDR2 SMNVEV, per germline (reference sequence). The CDR3 spans 13 residues. Trimming took 8 bases from V and 7 from J, leaving 14 bases between them. The CDR3 region has the DNA TGTGCCAGCTCGAGGAGGTGGGGTGAAAAACTGTTTTTT. Amino acids: CASSRRWGEKLFF.

The V gene is TRBV12-3 or TRBV12-4, the J gene TRBJ2-7, with D unresolved. The germline V and J ends were trimmed by 3 bases and 5 bases, with 5 bases remaining between them. This CDR3 has 11 residues. The DNA for the CDR3 is TGTGCCAGCAGTTTGCGGAACGAGCAGTACTTC. It specifies CASSLRNEQYF.

This clone has only one observation. The J gene is TRBJ2-2, the V gene TRBV19; no clear D gene. V shed 5 bases and J shed 5 bases, with 9 bases lying between them. The CDR3 consists of 13 residues. Germline V gives CDR1 LNHDA, CDR2 SQIVND (reference sequence). The CDR3 coding sequence is TGTGCCAGTAGTGAAAGGAGTACCGGGGAGCTGTTTTTT. This gives the protein CASSERSTGELFF. Full variable domain (rest looked up from reference TRBV19 and TRBJ2-2): DGGITQSPKYLFRKEGQNVTLSCEQNLNHDAMYWYRQDPGQGLRLIYYSQIVNDFQKGDIAEGYSVSREKKESFPLTVTSAQKNPTAFYLCASSERSTGELFFGEGSRLTVL.

The table lists this clone with a count of one. This chain uses TRBV7-8 with TRBJ2-1; the D gene is possibly TRBD1 (5 bases). Germline V gene lookup returns CDR1 SGHVS and CDR2 FQNEAQ. V shed 6 bases and J shed 0 bases, with 15 bases lying between them. This CDR3 is 16 amino acids long. CDR3: CASRSHGASSYNEQFF. CDR3 bases: TGTGCCAGCAGGTCCCATGGGGCTAGCTCCTACAATGAGCAGTTCTTC. Drawing the rest from reference TRBV7-8 and TRBJ2-1, the complete variable domain is GAGVSQSPRYKVAKRGQDVALRCDPISGHVSLFWYQQALGQGPEFLTYFQNEAQLDKSGLPSDRFFAERPEGSVSTLKIQRTQQEDSAVYLCASRSHGASSYNEQFFGPGTRLTVL.

On this clone: This sample also contains other DNA sequences that code for the same CDR3. The rearrangement uses TRBV18 and TRBJ1-1; D gene uncertain. CDR1 KGHSH and CDR2 LQKENI come from the germline V gene. V lost 3 bases and J lost 1, with 6 bases in between. The CDR3 sequence is 13 residues long. The CDR3 loop is CASSPGRNTEAFF. CDR3 nucleotides: TGTGCCAGCTCACCCGGGAGGAACACTGAAGCTTTCTTT.

The chain is built from TRBV20-1 and TRBJ1-1; D unclear. Germline V gene data show CDR1 as DFQATT and CDR2 as SNEGSKA (reference sequence). The CDR3 contains 13 residues. V lost 3 bases, J lost 1 base, and 9 bases lay in between. CDR3 sequence reads: CSASHGTNTEAFF. Written as DNA, the CDR3 is TGCAGTGCTAGTCACGGTACGAACACTGAAGCTTTCTTT.

This clone has just one count. This chain joins TRBV27 and TRBJ2-7; a weak D match, TRBD2 (5 bases). The CDR3 is made up of 13 amino acids. Trimming stripped 3 bases from V and 4 bases from J, with 10 bases between. Germline assignment: CDR1 MNHEY and CDR2 SMNVEV (reference sequence). The CDR3 here is CASSLALEYEQYF. CDR3 bases: TGTGCCAGCAGTTTGGCACTAGAATACGAGCAGTACTTC.

The chain employs TRBV21-1 and TRBJ1-4; the table assigns TRBD1, which was not confirmed against the DNA. TRBV21-1 constitutes a pseudogene. The CDR3 has 15 residues. The CDR3 spells CASSKTTGLNEKLFF. CDR3 nucleotides: TGTGCCAGCAGCAAGACGACAGGGCTAAATGAAAAACTGTTTTTT.

V gene TRBV9 combines with J gene TRBJ1-6, with a tentative D call TRBD1 (6 bases). Germline CDR1 SGDLS, CDR2 YYNGEE. The germline V and J ends were trimmed by 4 bases and 7 bases, with 21 bases remaining between them. CDR3 length equals 17 residues. In DNA form, the CDR3 reads TGTGCCAGCAGCCCAGCCGGGGGGGGGCGTCAAAATTCACCCCTCCACTTT. Protein: CASSPAGGGRQNSPLHF.

The chain recombines TRBV2 with TRBJ1-3; 7 bases match TRBD1. The trim removed 1 base at V and 4 bases at J, leaving 4 bases unmatched. This CDR3 has 15 residues. Germline CDR1 and CDR2: SNHLY and FYNNEI. Here the CDR3 reads CASSEGGGAGNTIYF. CDR3 bases: TGTGCCAGCAGTGAAGGAGGGGGCGCCGGAAACACCATATATTTT. Full variable domain (rest looked up from reference TRBV2 and TRBJ1-3): EPEVTQTPSHQVTQMGQEVILRCVPISNHLYFYWYRQILGQKVEFLVSFYNNEISEKSEIFDDQFSVERPDGSNFTLKIRSTKLEDSAMYFCASSEGGGAGNTIYFGEGSWLTVV.